Below are 24 T cell receptor beta chains sequenced from a single sample in a study of blood T cell repertoires in COVID-19. Profiling relied on immunoSEQ multiplex PCR, and the TCRdb table lists in-frame clones only, not all of them. The sample yields 28,000 or so clones, over 75% seen once. Source material: peripheral blood. These receptors were obtained from a woman over 75 with COVID-19, enrolled during active disease.

The chain is built from TRBV5-5 and TRBJ2-2; 10 bases agree with TRBD2. Looked up from germline, CDR1 is SGHKS and CDR2 is YYEKEE (reference sequence). The CDR3 runs to 16 residues. V was pared by 6 bases and J by 3 bases, with 8 bases of the junction left unmatched. The CDR3 spells CASTPSGGADTGELFF. Written as DNA, the CDR3 is TGTGCCAGCACCCCAAGCGGGGGGGCCGACACCGGGGAGCTGTTTTTT. The full variable domain, its missing parts supplied by reference TRBV5-5 and TRBJ2-2, is DAGVTQSPTHLIKTRGQQVTLRCSPISGHKSVSWYQQVLGQGPQFIFQYYEKEERGRGNFPDRFSARQFPNYSSELNVNALLLGDSALYLCASTPSGGADTGELFFGEGSRLTVL.

CDR3 coding DNA: TGTGCCACCGCGTTCCGCCACCAAGAGACCCAGTACTTC. Protein: CATAFRHQETQYF. The rearrangement joins TRBV12-3 or TRBV12-4 to TRBJ2-5; D ambiguous. The CDR3 consists of 13 residues. V was clipped by 10 bases and J by 0 bases, with 12 bases between them.

The genes are TRBV2 and TRBJ1-6; the D is unclear. Looked up from germline, CDR1 is SNHLY and CDR2 is FYNNEI. CDR3 length: 14 residues. V was clipped by 5 bases and J by 9 bases, with 14 bases between them. The CDR3 region is CASSPGFGASPLHF. The CDR3 nucleotides are TGTGCCAGCAGTCCGGGATTCGGAGCTTCACCCCTCCACTTT.

The chain links TRBV15 to TRBJ1-3; D ambiguous. V dropped 4 bases and J dropped 3 bases, with 16 bases sitting between them. Germline CDR1 LNHNV, CDR2 YYDKDF (reference sequence). The CDR3 contains 16 residues. The CDR3 sequence: CATSKRHELGGNTIYF. CDR3 DNA: TGTGCCACCAGCAAAAGACACGAGTTGGGTGGAAACACCATATATTTT.

The V call is TRBV9, the J call TRBJ2-2; 8 bases agree with TRBD1. CDR1 and CDR2 (germline): SGDLS, YYNGEE. The CDR3 spans 15 residues. Germline trimming cut 4 bases from V and 7 bases from J; bases unmatched to any gene: 9. CDR3 in DNA: TGTGCCAGCAGCCCCCAGGGGGCGCCTGGCGGGGAGCTGTTTTTT. As protein: CASSPQGAPGGELFF. Combining the CDR3 with reference TRBV9 and TRBJ2-2 gives the whole variable domain DSGVTQTPKHLITATGQRVTLRCSPRSGDLSVYWYQQSLDQGLQFLIQYYNGEERAKGNILERFSAQQFPDLHSELNLSSLELGDSALYFCASSPQGAPGGELFFGEGSRLTVL.

This rearrangement joins TRBV19 to TRBJ2-5; 7 bases fit TRBD1. V trimming: 2 bases; J trimming: 4 bases; junction bases outside the gene matches: 7. Germline V CDR1 and CDR2: LNHDA, SQIVND (reference sequence). The CDR3 extends over 15 amino acids. CDR3 loop: CASSIIRQGTETQYF. The CDR3 DNA is TGTGCCAGTAGTATAATAAGACAGGGTACAGAGACCCAGTACTTC.

The CDR3 region has the DNA TGTGCCAGCAGTGGGGGGCAGAAGGCTGAAGCTTTCTTT. Translation: CASSGGQKAEAFF. The chain recombines TRBV2 with TRBJ1-1, with D perhaps matching TRBD1 (6 bases). Germline values: CDR1 SNHLY, CDR2 FYNNEI. Trimming pared 4 bases from V and 6 bases from J, leaving 12 bases between. The CDR3 sequence is 13 residues long.

The gene calls are TRBV18 and TRBJ2-7, with a weak D call TRBD2 (5 bases). Germline-derived CDR1 and CDR2 are KGHSH and LQKENI. The CDR3 runs to 12 residues. V shed 5 bases and J shed 3 bases, with 8 bases lying between them. CDR3 sequence (DNA): TGTGCCAGCTCAGACGGGGTCTACGAGCAGTACTTC. Translation gives CASSDGVYEQYF.

The chain combines TRBV6-5 with TRBJ2-7; 7 nucleotides agree with TRBD1. Germline CDR1 reads MNHEY; CDR2 reads SVGAGI. Losses at the gene ends were 2 bases for V and 1 base for J; bases not matched to a gene: 5. The CDR3 is 15 amino acids. CDR3 sequence: CASSYALDRSYEQYF. The CDR3 bases are TGTGCCAGCAGTTACGCCCTGGACAGGTCCTACGAGCAGTACTTC.

The chain joins TRBV19 to TRBJ1-2; weak D call: TRBD1 (5 bases). Per the germline V gene, CDR1 is LNHDA and CDR2 is SQIVND (reference sequence). The CDR3 has 14 amino acids. V lost 6 bases and J lost 7, with 18 bases in between. CDR3 coding DNA: TGTGCCAGTAGACCCGTCCGGGGGATGTTTGGCTACACCTTC. Translating gives CASRPVRGMFGYTF.

This clone was found a few times. This chain connects TRBV6-2 or TRBV6-3 to TRBJ2-3, with no clear D. Trimming left V 2 bases short and J 2 bases short, with 8 bases between. This CDR3 has 14 amino acids. Per the germline V gene, CDR1 is MNHEY and CDR2 is SVGEGT. DNA for the CDR3: TGTGCCAGCAGTTACCCTCCCCCCACAGATACGCAGTATTTT. This sequence encodes CASSYPPPTDTQYF.

The gene calls are TRBV7-2 and TRBJ1-1; the D is unclear. Germline V gives CDR1 SGHTA, CDR2 FQGNSA. Trimming took 7 bases from V and 4 from J, leaving 13 bases between them. This CDR3 has 13 residues. The CDR3 bases are TGTGCCAGCACGAGGCCCCAAATCACTGAAGCTTTCTTT. Protein: CASTRPQITEAFF.

The rearrangement links TRBV7-2 to TRBJ2-7; 11 bases line up with TRBD1. The V gene's germline CDR1 is SGHTA and CDR2 FQGNSA. The CDR3 consists of 14 residues. Trimming removed 5 bases from V and 10 bases from J; junction bases left unmatched: 10. As DNA, the CDR3 is TGTGCCAGCAGCATCGGACAGGGGGCCCCTCCCCAGTACTTC. Amino acids: CASSIGQGAPPQYF.

CDR3 protein: CASSLDGVDTQYF. CDR3 coding DNA: TGTGCCAGCAGCTTAGACGGGGTAGATACGCAGTATTTT. This rearrangement joins TRBV11-2 to TRBJ2-3, with a weak D call TRBD2 (5 bases). Trimming took 0 bases from V and 5 from J, leaving 6 bases between them. Germline V gene lookup returns CDR1 SGHAT and CDR2 FQNNGV. The CDR3 extends over 13 amino acids. The full variable domain, with the rest looked up from reference TRBV11-2 and TRBJ2-3, is EAGVAQSPRYKIIEKRQSVAFWCNPISGHATLYWYQQILGQGPKLLIQFQNNGVVDDSQLPKDRFSAERLKGVDSTLKIQPAKLEDSAVYLCASSLDGVDTQYFGPGTRLTVL.

The chain links TRBV9 to TRBJ2-5, with D possibly matching TRBD2 (6 bases). The germline V gene encodes CDR1 SGDLS and CDR2 YYNGEE. This CDR3 spans 15 amino acids. Trimming left V 0 bases short and J 2 bases short, with 11 bases between. The CDR3 DNA follows: TGTGCCAGCAGCGTAGGAGGGACTCCTCAAGAGACCCAGTACTTC. Translated, it gives CASSVGGTPQETQYF.

V and J are TRBV29-1 and TRBJ1-1; D call uncertain. This CDR3 is built from 13 residues. Germline V gives CDR1 SQVTM, CDR2 ANQGSEA. V lost 6 bases to trimming and J lost 4 bases, with 15 bases between them. In nucleotides, the CDR3 is TGCAGCGTCACTCCGGGGAGAGGCACTGAAGCTTTCTTT. Its protein product is CSVTPGRGTEAFF.

Only a few counts were recorded for this clone. V usage is TRBV19 and J usage is TRBJ1-3; D unresolved. V was trimmed by 5 bases and J by 0 bases, leaving 11 bases between them. The CDR3 spans 15 residues. Per the germline V gene, CDR1 is LNHDA and CDR2 is SQIVND (reference sequence). CDR3 loop: CASSGGFSSGNTIYF. The CDR3 nucleotides read TGTGCCAGTAGTGGAGGTTTTAGCTCTGGAAACACCATATATTTT. The full variable domain, with the rest looked up from reference TRBV19 and TRBJ1-3, is DGGITQSPKYLFRKEGQNVTLSCEQNLNHDAMYWYRQDPGQGLRLIYYSQIVNDFQKGDIAEGYSVSREKKESFPLTVTSAQKNPTAFYLCASSGGFSSGNTIYFGEGSWLTVV.

The rearrangement joins TRBV2 to TRBJ2-2; 15 positions agree with TRBD2. The V and J ends lost 5 bases and 0 bases, in that order; junction bases with no gene match: 16. This CDR3 contains 22 residues. Germline-derived CDR1 and CDR2 are SNHLY and FYNNEI. The CDR3 is CASSFPGLAGGTWGTNTGELFF. The CDR3 DNA sequence: TGTGCCAGCAGTTTCCCGGGACTAGCGGGGGGTACCTGGGGGACGAACACCGGGGAGCTGTTTTTT.

The genes are TRBV15 and TRBJ1-5, with D possibly TRBD1 on 6 matching bases. The V and J ends lost 9 bases and 3 bases respectively, with 12 bases between them. CDR1 LNHNV and CDR2 YYDKDF come from the germline V gene (reference sequence). CDR3 length: 13 amino acids. The CDR3 spells CATSGQLNQPQHF. The CDR3 coding sequence is TGTGCCACGTCCGGACAGCTCAATCAGCCCCAGCATTTT. The full variable domain, its missing parts supplied by reference TRBV15 and TRBJ1-5, is DAMVIQNPRYQVTQFGKPVTLSCSQTLNHNVMYWYQQKSSQAPKLLFHYYDKDFNNEADTPDNFQSRRPNTSFCFLDIRSPGLGDTAMYLCATSGQLNQPQHFGDGTRLSIL.

V gene TRBV9 combines with J gene TRBJ2-3; tentative D call: TRBD1 (7 bases). Deletions cut 4 bases from V and 6 bases from J, with 15 bases between. Germline values: CDR1 SGDLS, CDR2 YYNGEE. The CDR3 extends over 14 amino acids. CDR3 region: CASSPGAGGDTQYF. The CDR3 DNA is TGTGCCAGCAGCCCCGGGGCAGGGGGGGATACGCAGTATTTT.

The chain couples TRBV11-1 to TRBJ2-7; D not certain. CDR1 and CDR2 (germline): SGHAT, FQDESV (reference sequence). V was trimmed by 2 bases and J by 2 bases, leaving 10 bases between them. CDR3 length equals 14 residues. The DNA of the CDR3 is TGTGCCAGCAGCTTACTGGGCCGTCCCTACGAGCAGTACTTC. Its translation is CASSLLGRPYEQYF.

The chain couples TRBV27 to TRBJ1-1, with D perhaps matching TRBD1 (5 bases). V was clipped by 8 bases and J by 6 bases, with 16 bases between them. The length of the CDR3 is 13 residues. Germline V gene data show CDR1 as MNHEY and CDR2 as SMNVEV (reference sequence). DNA for the CDR3: TGTGCCAGCCAACGACAGATGGACGCTGAAGCTTTCTTT. Translation: CASQRQMDAEAFF.

In DNA form, the CDR3 reads TGCGCCAGCAGCTTGGCTGCGATTAGGACAGGGACGGACAATGAGCAGTTCTTC. Protein product: CASSLAAIRTGTDNEQFF. The chain carries TRBV5-1 and TRBJ2-1; 8 nucleotides line up with TRBD1. CDR1 and CDR2 (germline): SGHRS, YFSETQ. The length of the CDR3 is 18 residues. Losses at the gene ends were 0 bases for V and 5 bases for J; bases not matched to a gene: 13.

This chain links TRBV19 with TRBJ2-7, with TRBD1 matching 8 bases. J lost 5 bases, V lost 5 bases, and 11 bases had no gene match. The germline V gene encodes CDR1 LNHDA and CDR2 SQIVND (reference sequence). The CDR3 is 15 amino acids. Here the CDR3 reads CASSPYSGGRDEQYF. CDR3 nucleotides: TGTGCCAGTAGTCCCTACTCAGGGGGCCGGGACGAGCAGTACTTC.